The rows below give T cell receptor beta chains drawn from one sample of a study of CD8 T cells in ankylosing spondylitis. TCRdb passed the 5' RACE reads through MiXCR, listing each CDR3 protein once. The sample holds some 840,000 distinct CDR3 sequences, about 10% seen once. The sequenced sample consisted of blood, either unsorted or a sorted T cell fraction (not recorded which). The receptors derive from a male donor with ankylosing spondylitis. The CDR3 runs from the conserved cysteine through the conserved F or W. The order of the fields is D gene, J gene, V gene, clone size, CDR3 protein, CDR3 DNA. A D gene is named only where the DNA matches it firmly. Some rows mark clone size as missing; the rest say once, few, many or name a class of expanded clone.

TRBD1 | TRBJ2-2 | TRBV9 | few | CASSVDGILPPDRGLNTGELFF | TGTGCCAGCAGCGTAGATGGTATCCTACCCCCGGACAGGGGCTTAAACACCGGGGAGCTGTTTTTT
TRBD1 | TRBJ1-5 | TRBV12-3/TRBV12-4 | few | CASRQGTQPQHF | TGTGCCAGCAGACAGGGGACTCAGCCCCAGCATTTT
TRBD1 | TRBJ1-1 | TRBV10-2 | few | CASSGPDRVKVNTEAFF | TGCGCCAGCAGTGGGCCCGACAGGGTGAAGGTGAACACTGAAGCTTTCTTT
TRBD2 | TRBJ2-7 | TRBV11-2 | - | CASSSVRTRTYEQYF | TGTGCCAGCAGCTCCGTAAGGACTAGAACCTACGAGCAGTACTTC
- | TRBJ2-7 | TRBV28 | - | CASSSGVGEQYF | TGTGCCAGCAGTTCAGGTGTAGGCGAGCAGTACTTC
- | TRBJ1-2 | TRBV6-5 | - | CASSYGRAGYGYTF | TGTGCCAGCAGTTACGGCAGGGCCGGCTATGGCTACACCTTC
TRBD1 | TRBJ1-2 | TRBV15 | - | CATSPDRGRGGYTF | TGTGCCACCAGCCCTGACAGGGGAAGGGGTGGCTACACCTTC
TRBD1 | TRBJ2-7 | TRBV5-1 | - | CASSFLLPRGSYEQYF | TGCGCCAGCAGCTTCCTCCTACCCAGGGGGTCCTACGAGCAGTACTTC
- | TRBJ1-2 | TRBV29-1 | - | CSVSPINYGYTF | TGCAGCGTTAGCCCCATTAACTATGGCTACACCTTC
- | TRBJ1-5 | TRBV20-1 | - | CSASYRPNQPQHF | TGCAGTGCTAGTTACAGGCCCAATCAGCCCCAGCATTTT
- | TRBJ2-3 | TRBV20-1 | few | CSAMSSGWGTDTQYF | TGCAGTGCTATGTCAAGCGGCTGGGGCACAGATACGCAGTATTTT
- | TRBJ2-7 | TRBV15 | - | CATSRGMSSGYYEQYF | TGTGCCACCAGCAGAGGGATGTCATCGGGATACTACGAGCAGTACTTC
TRBD1 | TRBJ1-1 | TRBV29-1 | few | CSARTGRVTEAFF | TGCAGCGCCCGGACAGGGAGGGTCACTGAAGCTTTCTTT
- | TRBJ2-4 | TRBV20-1 | few | CSARDHHKNIQYF | TGCAGTGCTAGGGACCACCACAAAAACATTCAGTACTTC
- | TRBJ2-2 | TRBV10-3 | - | CAIRGLHPNTGELFF | TGTGCCATCCGAGGACTTCACCCGAACACCGGGGAGCTGTTTTTT
- | TRBJ1-2 | TRBV2 | - | CASSRQRATNYGYTF | TGTGCCAGCAGTAGACAGCGAGCTACTAACTATGGCTACACCTTC
TRBD1 | TRBJ1-6 | TRBV6-1 | - | CASTRTGPFQSPLHF | TGTGCCAGCACGAGGACAGGGCCCTTTCAGTCACCCCTCCACTTT
- | TRBJ1-4 | TRBV12-3/TRBV12-4 | many | CASSPVKGVNEKLFF | TGTGCCAGCAGCCCCGTGAAGGGAGTAAATGAAAAACTGTTTTTT
- | TRBJ1-3 | TRBV5-1 | - | CASSPERPGNTIYF | TGCGCCAGCAGCCCCGAGAGACCTGGAAACACCATATATTTT
TRBD1 | TRBJ1-2 | TRBV6-1 | few | CARSNRGAGKYGYTF | TGTGCCAGGTCAAACAGGGGCGCAGGAAAGTATGGCTACACCTTC
TRBD1 | TRBJ2-1 | TRBV29-1 | many | CSTGTGMGWIGSYNEQFF | TGCAGCACGGGGACAGGGATGGGGTGGATTGGCTCCTACAATGAGCAGTTCTTC
- | TRBJ2-1 | TRBV5-1 | many | CASRFGPNAYNEQFF | TGCGCCAGCCGTTTTGGGCCGAACGCCTACAATGAGCAGTTCTTC
TRBD2 | TRBJ2-3 | TRBV5-6 | - | CASSLLTSGPRSTQYF | TGTGCCAGCAGCTTGTTGACTAGCGGGCCCCGGTCGACGCAGTATTTT
- | TRBJ1-3 | TRBV6-6 | few | CASSSGASNTIYF | TGTGCCAGCAGTTCGGGGGCGTCCAACACCATATATTTT